The 12 T cell receptor beta chains below come from one sample, sequenced in a study of cytomegalovirus exposure and HLA in healthy donors. Use of 60 Vbeta and 13 Jbeta primers characterized the PCR. Sequencing was performed with immunoSEQ multiplex PCR; in TCRdb, only in-frame clones are kept and a portion is missing. Among more than 100,000 clones, just over 15% were seen once, and the ten largest hold 1.9%. Sample: PBMCs. All receptors derive from a woman aged 18-29 years in good health and CMV-seronegative.

The chain couples TRBV6-1 to TRBJ2-6; no clear D. Germline values: CDR1 MNHNS, CDR2 SASEGT. V shed 6 bases and J shed 1 base, with 7 bases lying between them. CDR3 length: 14 residues. CDR3 region: CASRTPSGANVLTF. The CDR3 bases are TGTGCCAGCAGAACTCCTTCTGGGGCCAACGTCCTGACTTTC.

The chain recombines TRBV28 with TRBJ2-7; 8 nucleotides line up with TRBD1. The CDR3 is 15 amino acids. V was clipped by 4 bases and J by 3 bases; unmatched bases: 8. The germline CDR1 and CDR2 sequences are MDHEN and SYDVKM. CDR3 nucleotides: TGTGCCAGCAGTTCCACAGGGGGAGCGGACTACGAGCAGTACTTC. This encodes CASSSTGGADYEQYF.

The sample holds a few counts of this clone. The chain couples TRBV7-9 to TRBJ1-1, with 8 nucleotides matching TRBD1. The CDR3 totals 16 residues. The germline V gene has CDR1 SEHNR and CDR2 FQNEAQ (reference sequence). V was pared by 5 bases and J by 0 bases, with 8 bases of the junction left unmatched. The CDR3 region has the DNA TGTGCCAGCAGCCACGGACAGGGATTTATGAACACTGAAGCTTTCTTT. Translating gives CASSHGQGFMNTEAFF. Supplemented by reference TRBV7-9 and TRBJ1-1, the full variable domain reads DTGVSQNPRHKITKRGQNVTFRCDPISEHNRLYWYRQTLGQGPEFLTYFQNEAQLEKSRLLSDRFSAERPKGSFSTLEIQRTEQGDSAMYLCASSHGQGFMNTEAFFGQGTRLTVV.

This clone has a handful of counts. The rearrangement joins TRBV7-8 to TRBJ2-2, with D possibly TRBD2 on 7 matching bases. Germline-derived CDR1 and CDR2 are SGHVS and FQNEAQ. The V end was cut by 5 bases, the J end by 3 bases, with 13 bases between. The CDR3 is 15 residues long. The CDR3 is CASSPVGGHTGELFF. The CDR3 coding sequence is TGTGCCAGCAGCCCAGTCGGGGGGCACACCGGGGAGCTGTTTTTT.

J is TRBJ1-2 and V is TRBV4-3, with 8 positions matching TRBD1. Germline lookup yields CDR1 LGHNA and CDR2 YSLEER. CDR3 length equals 15 residues. Trimming took 5 bases from V and 4 from J; bases not matched to a gene: 9. The chain's CDR3 is CASSAQRDRTYGYTF. The CDR3 DNA sequence: TGCGCCAGCAGCGCCCAAAGGGACAGGACCTATGGCTACACCTTC.

This chain connects TRBV19 to TRBJ2-3, with no clear D. CDR3 length: 14 amino acids. V was trimmed by 3 bases and J by 6 bases, leaving 13 bases between them. Germline CDR1 reads LNHDA; CDR2 reads SQIVND (reference sequence). The CDR3 DNA reads TGTGCCAGTAGTATGAACGAGAGGTCCGATACGCAGTATTTT. Protein product: CASSMNERSDTQYF.

This clone showed up just a few times. A read error is likely here: a far larger clone is one base away. The identical CDR3 is also encoded by other nucleotide sequences in the sample. The V gene is TRBV30, the J gene TRBJ1-3; possibly TRBD1 for D (6 bases). CDR1 GTSNPN and CDR2 SVGIG come from the germline V gene (reference sequence). The CDR3 length is 16 residues. The CDR3 sequence: CAWSVPQGNGRNTIYF. In nucleotides, the CDR3 is TGTGCCTGGAGTGTACCGCAGGGGAATGGTAGAAACACGATATATTTT.

J is TRBJ2-7 and V is TRBV28, with TRBD2 matching 13 bases. CDR1 and CDR2 (germline): MDHEN, SYDVKM. This CDR3 has 15 residues. Trimming at V came to 6 bases and at J to 0 bases, leaving 2 bases not matched to a gene. The CDR3 DNA follows: TGTGCCAGCAGACTAGCGGGAGGGAACTCCTACGAGCAGTACTTC. This sequence encodes CASRLAGGNSYEQYF. The full variable domain, its missing parts supplied by reference TRBV28 and TRBJ2-7, is DVKVTQSSRYLVKRTGEKVFLECVQDMDHENMFWYRQDPGLGLRLIYFSYDVKMKEKGDIPEGYSVSREKKERFSLILESASTNQTSMYLCASRLAGGNSYEQYFGPGTRLTVT.

This clone was found a few times. The J gene is TRBJ2-4, the V gene TRBV25-1; 7 nucleotides line up with TRBD2. With V trimmed by 7 bases and J by 2 bases, 11 bases remained unmatched. CDR3 size: 16 residues. The V gene's germline CDR1 is MGHDK and CDR2 SYGVNS. The CDR3 nucleotides read TGTGCCAGCACCGCAGGACTAGTAGGCACCAAAAACATTCAGTACTTC. Its protein product is CASTAGLVGTKNIQYF.

The chain combines TRBV7-8 with TRBJ2-7, with 8 positions matching TRBD2. Germline trimming cut 1 base from V and 5 bases from J; bases unmatched to any gene: 1. The germline V gene has CDR1 SGHVS and CDR2 FQNEAQ. This CDR3 spans 13 amino acids. CDR3 in DNA: TGTGCCAGCAGCTTAGGAGCGGGGGACGAGCAGTACTTC. Amino acids: CASSLGAGDEQYF. Supplemented by reference TRBV7-8 and TRBJ2-7, the full variable domain reads GAGVSQSPRYKVAKRGQDVALRCDPISGHVSLFWYQQALGQGPEFLTYFQNEAQLDKSGLPSDRFFAERPEGSVSTLKIQRTQQEDSAVYLCASSLGAGDEQYFGPGTRLTVT.

This clone was picked up a small number of times. The V gene is TRBV5-4, the J gene TRBJ2-2; 15 nucleotides line up with TRBD2. The CDR3 loop spans 18 amino acids. The germline CDR1 and CDR2 sequences are SGHNT and YYREEE (reference sequence). Unmatched junction bases numbered 8, after V lost 3 bases and J lost 5 bases. DNA for the CDR3: TGTGCCAGCAGCTCCCCACCGGGACTAGCGGGAGGTACCGGGGAGCTGTTTTTT. It specifies CASSSPPGLAGGTGELFF.

V usage is TRBV12-5 and J usage is TRBJ2-7; 9 bases align to TRBD1. The V segment lost 0 bases and the J segment 6 bases; nucleotides outside the gene matches: 9. The germline V gene has CDR1 LGHNT and CDR2 FRNRAP. This CDR3 comprises 16 residues. The CDR3 DNA is TGTGCTAGTGGTTTGGTGATAGGGACAGGGCCCGTCGAGCAGTACTTC. Translation: CASGLVIGTGPVEQYF.